Presented here are 4 T cell receptor beta chains from one specimen sequenced in a study of T cells in Graves' hyperthyroidism and ophthalmopathy. TCR beta CDR3 sequences were amplified from RNA transcripts. Using the HTBI primer set, a first-round RT-PCR was run on the TCR CDR3. One entry per CDR3 protein results from TCRdb running MiXCR on the multiplex PCR reads. The sample records about 700,000 distinct CDR3 sequences, less than 45% being singletons. Input material: peripheral blood or thyroid tissue (not recorded which). These receptors were collected from an adult man with Graves' disease, either hyperthyroidism or ophthalmopathy (not recorded which).

In this sample, this clonotype turned up a few times. This chain uses TRBV29-1 with TRBJ2-7, with D perhaps given as TRBD1 or TRBD2 (5 bases each). Trimming shortened V by 4 bases and J by 0 bases, and 22 bases separated the two germline ends. From germline, CDR1 is SQVTM and CDR2 ANQGSEA. The CDR3 is made up of 17 amino acids. The CDR3 DNA is TGCAGCGTTGTTCACCCCCTTCGAGGGACCAACTCCTACGAGCAGTACTTC. It is translated as CSVVHPLRGTNSYEQYF.

The chain uses TRBV5-1 and TRBJ1-4, with D hard to call. CDR3 length: 13 residues. Germline-derived CDR1 and CDR2 are SGHRS and YFSETQ. Trimming shortened V by 0 bases and J by 6 bases, and 6 bases separated the two germline ends. DNA for the CDR3: TGCGCCAGCAGCTTGGTGCAGGATGAAAAACTGTTTTTT. It translates to CASSLVQDEKLFF.

The J gene is TRBJ1-2, the V gene TRBV5-1; tentative D call: TRBD1 (5 bases). Germline-derived CDR1 and CDR2 are SGHRS and YFSETQ. The CDR3 runs to 15 residues. V was trimmed by 4 bases and J by 2 bases, leaving 15 bases between them. CDR3 bases: TGCGCCAGCAGCATTCGATCGACAGCAAACTATGGCTACACCTTC. Translation gives CASSIRSTANYGYTF.

The chain combines TRBV15 with TRBJ2-5; 7 bases are a match to TRBD2. The CDR3 has 15 amino acids. The junction had 13 bases not matched to a gene; V was cut back by 10 bases and J by 2 bases. Germline CDR1 LNHNV, CDR2 YYDKDF (reference sequence). This CDR3 reads CASRKSGISQETQYF. CDR3 nucleotide sequence: TGTGCCAGCCGAAAGAGCGGGATATCACAAGAGACCCAGTACTTC.